The clone carrying this TCR beta chain was seen many times. The time point here: after trial treatment. Treatment defined: LDRT plus nivolumab, ipilimumab, low-dose cyclophosphamide and aspirin (RACIN trial). The data are from a study of low-dose radiotherapy and immunotherapy resistance in tumors. After removal of 5 bases from V and 0 bases from J, the junction contained 1 base not matched to a gene. CDR1 GTSNPN and CDR2 SVGIG come from the germline V gene (reference sequence). The CDR3 spans 16 residues. Alpha- and beta-chain coverage of first-strand cDNA came from TRAV- and TRBV-specific primers. The TCRs were subjected to amplification over roughly 18 PCR cycles employing a constant-region primer in conjunction with a V-primer adapter. TCRdb recomputed calls from the reads with MiXCR, one row per CDR3 protein. The sample shows roughly 100,000 distinct CDR3 sequences, less than 25% of them seen only once.

The chain has TRBV30 and TRBJ2-6; 13 bases align to TRBD2. Sequenced here: PBMCs, sampled after low-dose radiotherapy plus immunotherapy. This TCR was recovered from a male donor with prostate cancer. In DNA form, the CDR3 reads TGTGCCTGGGGGACTAGCGGGGTCTCTGGGGCCAACGTCCTGACTTTC. This sequence encodes CAWGTSGVSGANVLTF.